Below, 29 T cell receptor beta chains from the same sample are listed, as sequenced in a study of monozygotic twins with inflammatory bowel disease. TCRdb reprocessed the 5' RACE reads and stores each CDR3 protein as one record, lacking DNA. This table holds a few hundred thousand distinct CDR3 sequences. The sequenced material came from blood. The receptors originated from a human donor with ulcerative colitis or Crohn's disease, or a healthy co-twin of an affected twin (not recorded which).

The chain is built from TRBV4-3 and TRBJ2-7; checking the TCRdb D call of TRBD2 is not possible without DNA. The germline V gene has CDR1 LGHNA and CDR2 YSLEER. This CDR3 contains 15 residues. The CDR3 region is CASSQGGPEHYEQYF.

This chain joins TRBV6-1 and TRBJ1-3; the TRBD1 assignment by TCRdb is unverifiable without DNA. This CDR3 has 15 residues. From germline, CDR1 is MNHNS and CDR2 SASEGT. CDR3: CASSEDRGLGNTIYF.

The J gene is TRBJ2-3, the V gene TRBV4-1; without DNA, the TCRdb call of TRBD1 cannot be checked. The CDR3 runs to 16 residues. Germline V gives CDR1 MGHRA, CDR2 YSYEKL. CDR3: CASSPTDRVGTDTQYF.

The chain is built from TRBV4-1 and TRBJ2-2; TCRdb picks TRBD1, but there is no DNA to check that call. The CDR3 has 17 amino acids. Germline CDR1 MGHRA, CDR2 YSYEKL. The CDR3: CASSPRTGQPRSGELFF.

The genes are TRBV6-5 and TRBJ1-2. This CDR3 spans 13 amino acids. Germline loops: CDR1 MNHEY, CDR2 SVGAGI. CDR3 residues: CASSFLGDYGYTF.

This CDR3 reads CSARTAANSPLHF. The chain joins TRBV29-1 to TRBJ1-6; TCRdb designates TRBD1, a call that cannot be tested without DNA. CDR3 length: 13 amino acids. Germline V lookup: CDR1 SQVTM, CDR2 ANQGSEA.

The chain carries TRBV7-2 and TRBJ2-1; TCRdb reports TRBD1, a call that lacks DNA to check it against. The CDR3 runs to 16 residues. Germline V lookup: CDR1 SGHTA, CDR2 FQGNSA. The CDR3 is CASSFEGTGRQGEQFF.

The chain is built from TRBV7-9 and TRBJ1-1; TCRdb calls TRBD1, which cannot be checked without DNA. Per germline, CDR1 SEHNR and CDR2 FQNEAQ (reference sequence). The length of the CDR3 is 16 residues. Here the CDR3 reads CASSSDEHRDPAEAFF. Combining the CDR3 with reference TRBV7-9 and TRBJ1-1 gives the whole variable domain DTGVSQNPRHKITKRGQNVTFRCDPISEHNRLYWYRQTLGQGPEFLTYFQNEAQLEKSRLLSDRFSAERPKGSFSTLEIQRTEQGDSAMYLCASSSDEHRDPAEAFFGQGTRLTVV.

The CDR3 here is CASRTSEGRYSPLHF. The genes are TRBV5-1 and TRBJ1-6. CDR3 size: 15 residues. Germline V lookup: CDR1 SGHRS, CDR2 YFSETQ. Complete variable domain (other parts from reference TRBV5-1 and TRBJ1-6): KAGVTQTPRYLIKTRGQQVTLSCSPISGHRSVSWYQQTPGQGLQFLFEYFSETQRNKGNFPGRFSGRQFSNSRSEMNVSTLELGDSALYLCASRTSEGRYSPLHFGNGTRLTVT.

V gene TRBV4-1 combines with J gene TRBJ2-2. CDR3 length: 15 amino acids. CDR1 and CDR2 (germline): MGHRA, YSYEKL. CDR3 protein: CASSPRHGDTGELFF.

The V call is TRBV5-1, the J call TRBJ2-2; TCRdb outputs TRBD1, but without DNA this stays unchecked. The CDR3 runs to 16 residues. The V gene's germline CDR1 is SGHRS and CDR2 YFSETQ. This CDR3 is CASSFLGGSNTGELFF.

V gene TRBV5-1 combines with J gene TRBJ2-3; TCRdb picks TRBD1, but there is no DNA to check that call. Per germline, CDR1 SGHRS and CDR2 YFSETQ. The CDR3 length is 14 residues. The chain's CDR3 is CASRPMGTTDTQYF.

The chain couples TRBV4-3 to TRBJ2-7. CDR3 size: 16 residues. Looked up from germline, CDR1 is LGHNA and CDR2 is YSLEER. The CDR3 reads CTSSQNRGRSSYEQYF.

This sequence joins TRBV5-1 and TRBJ2-3; the TCRdb call, TRBD1, lacks DNA for checking. The CDR3 is 15 residues long. Germline CDR1 reads SGHRS; CDR2 reads YFSETQ. CDR3 residues: CASSDGTASTDTQYF. The full variable domain, with the rest looked up from reference TRBV5-1 and TRBJ2-3, is KAGVTQTPRYLIKTRGQQVTLSCSPISGHRSVSWYQQTPGQGLQFLFEYFSETQRNKGNFPGRFSGRQFSNSRSEMNVSTLELGDSALYLCASSDGTASTDTQYFGPGTRLTVL.

This chain joins TRBV5-1 and TRBJ2-5; lacking DNA, the TRBD2 call made by TCRdb goes unchecked. In germline, CDR1 is SGHRS, CDR2 YFSETQ. The CDR3 is 16 residues long. The CDR3 spells CASSLPGLAKQETQYF.

J is TRBJ2-3 and V is TRBV28; TCRdb indicates TRBD2, and absent DNA this call remains unverified. Germline loops: CDR1 MDHEN, CDR2 SYDVKM. This CDR3 has 14 residues. This chain's CDR3 is CASASGERTDTQYF.

The chain is built from TRBV4-3 and TRBJ2-5; TCRdb's D call, TRBD1, is unchecked because there is no DNA. The CDR3 spans 16 residues. Germline V lookup: CDR1 LGHNA, CDR2 YSLEER. CDR3 in amino acids: CASSQDSAGVGETQYF.

The chain combines TRBV6-1 with TRBJ2-2; without DNA, the TCRdb call of TRBD1 cannot be checked. This CDR3 is built from 16 residues. Germline loops: CDR1 MNHNS, CDR2 SASEGT. Here the CDR3 reads CASSPWGGRGTGELFF.

The gene calls are TRBV4-2 and TRBJ2-5; TCRdb indicates TRBD1, and absent DNA this call remains unverified. This CDR3 is 17 amino acids long. Germline V gives CDR1 LGHNA, CDR2 YNFKEQ. The CDR3 protein is CASSQAPGRGSQETQYF.

V and J are TRBV7-8 and TRBJ2-2; lacking DNA, the TRBD1 call made by TCRdb goes unchecked. The CDR3 covers 16 residues. Germline lookup yields CDR1 SGHVS and CDR2 FQNEAQ. CDR3 loop: CASSLVARVRAGELFF. Together with reference TRBV7-8 and TRBJ2-2, the CDR3 gives the full variable domain: GAGVSQSPRYKVAKRGQDVALRCDPISGHVSLFWYQQALGQGPEFLTYFQNEAQLDKSGLPSDRFFAERPEGSVSTLKIQRTQQEDSAVYLCASSLVARVRAGELFFGEGSRLTVL.

This sequence joins TRBV11-2 and TRBJ2-5. The germline V gene has CDR1 SGHAT and CDR2 FQNNGV. The CDR3 has 16 residues. The CDR3 reads CASSLGGSWKGETQYF.

The V call is TRBV7-2, the J call TRBJ2-3; no DNA is available, so the TRBD2 call from TCRdb remains unchecked. This CDR3 spans 15 amino acids. The germline V gene encodes CDR1 SGHTA and CDR2 FQGNSA. The CDR3 sequence: CASSSSHLATDTQYF.

The V and J genes are TRBV5-1 and TRBJ1-1; no DNA is available, so the TRBD1 call from TCRdb remains unchecked. The CDR3 totals 17 residues. CDR1 and CDR2 (germline): SGHRS, YFSETQ. The CDR3 loop reads CASSLVVRTGGTTEAFF.

The V and J genes are TRBV5-1 and TRBJ2-3. CDR1 and CDR2 from the germline V gene are SGHRS and YFSETQ. This CDR3 is 14 amino acids long. The CDR3 reads CASSFRHLTDTQYF.

The chain couples TRBV9 to TRBJ2-1; TCRdb gives TRBD2 as the D gene, but with no DNA this cannot be confirmed. CDR1 is SGDLS and CDR2 is YYNGEE in the germline V gene. CDR3 length: 17 amino acids. CDR3 residues: CASSATPLAGGQNEQFF.

The rearrangement uses TRBV20-1 and TRBJ2-3; TCRdb names TRBD1, which stays unverified in the absence of DNA. Germline values: CDR1 DFQATT, CDR2 SNEGSKA (reference sequence). The CDR3 covers 18 residues. This CDR3 is CSARDLRPPVALTDTQYF.

The CDR3 loop is CASSLFFGVRDTYEQYF. The gene calls are TRBV4-2 and TRBJ2-7; lacking DNA, the TRBD1 call made by TCRdb goes unchecked. The CDR3 is made up of 17 amino acids. Germline V gives CDR1 LGHNA, CDR2 YNFKEQ.

The chain couples TRBV5-1 to TRBJ2-1; TCRdb names TRBD1, which stays unverified in the absence of DNA. This CDR3 region has 15 residues. Germline values: CDR1 SGHRS, CDR2 YFSETQ. Here the CDR3 reads CASSLQGGAYNEQFF.

The V and J genes are TRBV27 and TRBJ1-2; TCRdb returns TRBD1, unconfirmable since there is no DNA. Germline CDR1 is MNHEY and CDR2 is SMNVEV (reference sequence). The CDR3 extends over 14 amino acids. Here the CDR3 reads CASSLRLGVNGYTF.